Presented here are 10 T cell receptor beta chains from one specimen sequenced in a study of blood T cell repertoires in COVID-19 (dated by TCRdb to the early 2020s). Library creation used the immunoSEQ multiplex PCR assay. The clones in this table, taken by TCRdb from immuneACCESS, are in-frame only. Not every clone is retained; where verified, under half of the shortfall comes from an unresolved V gene, and the cause of the rest is unknown. This sample gives under 100,000 clones in total; approximately 90% of them show up just once. The ten largest clonotypes hold 4.5% to 5.5% of the sample. Material for sequencing was peripheral blood. The receptors were gathered from a man aged 45 to 65 with acute or convalescent COVID-19.

Only one count was recorded for this clone. This rearrangement joins TRBV10-3 to TRBJ1-6; TRBD1 aligns across 7 bases. The CDR3 has 17 amino acids. The V segment lost 1 base and the J segment 8 bases; nucleotides outside the gene matches: 11. From germline, CDR1 is ENHRY and CDR2 SYGVKD. The CDR3 sequence is CAISEFRPGGGHSPLHF. The CDR3, as DNA: TGTGCCATCAGTGAGTTTCGGCCAGGGGGTGGGCATTCACCCCTCCACTTT.

CDR3 nucleotides: TGTGCCAGCAGAACCTCGACAGGGTACACTGAAGCTTTCTTT. The encoded protein is CASRTSTGYTEAFF. This chain connects TRBV6-5 to TRBJ1-1; 7 bases agree with TRBD1. J lost 3 bases, V lost 6 bases, and 7 bases had no gene match. Germline V lookup: CDR1 MNHEY, CDR2 SVGAGI. The length of the CDR3 is 14 residues.

There are a few counts of this clone. The rearrangement joins TRBV18 to TRBJ2-7; possible D gene TRBD1, 5 bases. V dropped 6 bases and J dropped 3 bases, with 12 bases sitting between them. This CDR3 comprises 13 residues. CDR1 is KGHSH and CDR2 is LQKENI in the germline V gene. The DNA for the CDR3 is TGTGCCAGCTCCGTATCTCAGGGCTACGAGCAGTACTTC. This gives the protein CASSVSQGYEQYF.

The chain joins TRBV5-6 to TRBJ2-1, with 9 positions matching TRBD1. CDR3 length: 17 residues. Losses at the gene ends were 4 bases for V and 6 bases for J; bases not matched to a gene: 14. CDR1 is SGHDT, CDR2 YYEEEE, per germline. CDR3 coding DNA: TGTGCCAGCAGCCCCACGGCGGGGGACAGGGTGGTCAATGAGCAGTTCTTC. It is translated as CASSPTAGDRVVNEQFF.

The CDR3 nucleotides read TGTGCCAGCGGCCTGCGGGGGGCGGTTTTGGGAGATACGCAGTATTTT. It is translated as CASGLRGAVLGDTQYF. The rearrangement joins TRBV7-2 to TRBJ2-3; 8 positions match TRBD2. Germline V gene lookup returns CDR1 SGHTA and CDR2 FQGNSA. CDR3 length equals 16 residues. J lost 5 bases, V lost 8 bases, and 15 bases had no gene match.

The rearrangement joins TRBV5-5 to TRBJ1-4; perhaps TRBD1 as D (6 bases). From germline, CDR1 is SGHKS and CDR2 YYEKEE (reference sequence). V was shortened by 0 bases and J by 0 bases, with 6 bases between the two germline ends. CDR3 size: 15 residues. The CDR3 nucleotides read TGTGCCAGCAGCTTGGGGACAGCAACTAATGAAAAACTGTTTTTT. This sequence encodes CASSLGTATNEKLFF.

In nucleotides, the CDR3 is TGTGCCACCAGTTCACGGGTAGCAGATACGCAGTATTTT. It codes for CATSSRVADTQYF. This chain uses TRBV15 with TRBJ2-3; D call uncertain. V gave up 6 bases and J gave up 4 bases, with 11 bases separating them. Per germline, CDR1 LNHNV and CDR2 YYDKDF (reference sequence). The CDR3 sequence is 13 residues long.

This chain links TRBV19 with TRBJ1-5; D might be TRBD1 (6 bases). The V end was cut by 10 bases, the J end by 3 bases, with 13 bases between. The CDR3 totals 13 residues. Germline-derived CDR1 and CDR2 are LNHDA and SQIVND (reference sequence). This CDR3 reads CATSGAHNQPQHF. The CDR3 DNA reads TGTGCCACCTCAGGGGCTCACAATCAGCCCCAGCATTTT.

This chain uses TRBV27 with TRBJ2-7, with 10 positions matching TRBD1. The germline V gene has CDR1 MNHEY and CDR2 SMNVEV (reference sequence). The CDR3 sequence is 16 residues long. With V trimmed by 4 bases and J by 3 bases, 9 bases remained unmatched. CDR3 loop: CASSYWRGTGVYEQYF. CDR3 coding DNA: TGTGCCAGCAGTTACTGGCGGGGGACAGGGGTCTACGAGCAGTACTTC.

The V and J genes are TRBV30 and TRBJ2-5, with a possible D match to TRBD1 (5 bases). Per germline, CDR1 GTSNPN and CDR2 SVGIG (reference sequence). Trimming left V 2 bases short and J 1 base short, with 5 bases between. The CDR3 length is 12 residues. The CDR3 is CAWSQGQETQYF. The CDR3 bases are TGTGCCTGGAGTCAGGGCCAAGAGACCCAGTACTTC.